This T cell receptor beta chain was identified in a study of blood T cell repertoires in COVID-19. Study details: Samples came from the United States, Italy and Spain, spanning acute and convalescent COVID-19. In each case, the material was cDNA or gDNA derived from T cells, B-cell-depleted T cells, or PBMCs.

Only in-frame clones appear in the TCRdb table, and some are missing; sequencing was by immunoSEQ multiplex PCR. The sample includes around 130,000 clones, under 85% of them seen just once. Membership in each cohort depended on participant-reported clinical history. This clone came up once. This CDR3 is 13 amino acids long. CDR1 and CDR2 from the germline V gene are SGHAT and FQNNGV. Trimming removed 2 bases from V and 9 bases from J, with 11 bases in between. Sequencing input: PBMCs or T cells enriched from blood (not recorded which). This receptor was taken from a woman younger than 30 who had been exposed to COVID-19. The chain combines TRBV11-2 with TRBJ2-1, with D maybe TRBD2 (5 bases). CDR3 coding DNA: TGTGCCAGCAGCTTATTGAGGGTTGGTGAGCAGTTCTTC. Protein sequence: CASSLLRVGEQFF.